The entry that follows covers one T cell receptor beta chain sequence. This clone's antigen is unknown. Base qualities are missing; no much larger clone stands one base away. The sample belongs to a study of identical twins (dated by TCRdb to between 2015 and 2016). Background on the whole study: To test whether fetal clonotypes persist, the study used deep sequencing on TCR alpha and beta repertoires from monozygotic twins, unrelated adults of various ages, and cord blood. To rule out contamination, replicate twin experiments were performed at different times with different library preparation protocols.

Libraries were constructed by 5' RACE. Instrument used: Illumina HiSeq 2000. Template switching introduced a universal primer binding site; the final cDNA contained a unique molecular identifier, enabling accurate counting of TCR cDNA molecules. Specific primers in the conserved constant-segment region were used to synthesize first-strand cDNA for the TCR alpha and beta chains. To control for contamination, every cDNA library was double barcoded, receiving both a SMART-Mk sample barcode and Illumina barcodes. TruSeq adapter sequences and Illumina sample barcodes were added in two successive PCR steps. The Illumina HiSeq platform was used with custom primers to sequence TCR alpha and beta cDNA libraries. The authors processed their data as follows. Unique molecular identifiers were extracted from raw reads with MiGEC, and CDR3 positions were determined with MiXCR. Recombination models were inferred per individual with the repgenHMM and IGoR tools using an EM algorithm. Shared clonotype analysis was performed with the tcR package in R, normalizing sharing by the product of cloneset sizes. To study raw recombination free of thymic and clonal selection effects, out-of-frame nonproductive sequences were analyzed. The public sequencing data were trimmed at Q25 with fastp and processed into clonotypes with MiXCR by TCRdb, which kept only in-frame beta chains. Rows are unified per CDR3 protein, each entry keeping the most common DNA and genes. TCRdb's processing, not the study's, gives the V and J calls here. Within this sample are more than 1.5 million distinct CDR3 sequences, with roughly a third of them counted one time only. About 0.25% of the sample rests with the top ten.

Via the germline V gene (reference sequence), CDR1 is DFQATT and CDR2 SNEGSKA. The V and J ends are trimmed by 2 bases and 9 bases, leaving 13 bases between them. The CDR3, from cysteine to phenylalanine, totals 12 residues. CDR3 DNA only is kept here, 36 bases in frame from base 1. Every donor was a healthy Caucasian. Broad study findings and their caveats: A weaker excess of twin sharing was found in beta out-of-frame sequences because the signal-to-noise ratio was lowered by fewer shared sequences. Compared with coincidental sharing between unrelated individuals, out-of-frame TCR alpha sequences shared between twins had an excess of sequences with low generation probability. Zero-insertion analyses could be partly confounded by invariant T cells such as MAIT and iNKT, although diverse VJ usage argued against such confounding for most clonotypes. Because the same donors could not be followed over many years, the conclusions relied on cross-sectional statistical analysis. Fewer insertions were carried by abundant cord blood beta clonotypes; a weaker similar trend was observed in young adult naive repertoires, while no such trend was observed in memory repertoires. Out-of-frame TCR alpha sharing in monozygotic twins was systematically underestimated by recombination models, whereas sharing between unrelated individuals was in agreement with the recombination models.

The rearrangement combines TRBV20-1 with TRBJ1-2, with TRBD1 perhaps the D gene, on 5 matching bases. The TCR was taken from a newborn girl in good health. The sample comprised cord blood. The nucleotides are TGCAGTGCTAGAAAAGGGGTATACCGCTACACCTTC. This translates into CSARKGVYRYTF.